This is a list of T cell receptor beta chains from one sample in a study of CD8 T cells in ankylosing spondylitis. TCRdb independently ran MiXCR on the 5' RACE reads; one entry per CDR3 protein. The sample has hundreds of thousands of distinct CDR3 sequences, roughly 26% seen once. Sequencing input: blood, either unsorted or a sorted T cell fraction (not recorded which). These receptors were taken from a male donor with ankylosing spondylitis. CDR3s include the opening cysteine and the closing phenylalanine or tryptophan. Each record gives: D gene, J gene, clone size, V gene, CDR3 protein, CDR3 DNA. The D gene is left open where the match is weak. Clone size, where shown, is once, few, many, or a class for clones that have expanded.

>-|TRBJ2-1|-|TRBV10-3
CAISFGQAGSGNEQFF
TGTGCCATCAGTTTCGGGCAGGCAGGTTCGGGGAATGAGCAGTTCTTC
>-|TRBJ2-1|few|TRBV3-1
CASSHTGSAAYNEQFF
TGTGCCAGCAGCCATACCGGGAGTGCGGCCTACAATGAGCAGTTCTTC
>TRBD1|TRBJ1-4|-|TRBV24-1
CATSDSRTGRGEKLFF
TGTGCCACCAGTGATTCTCGGACAGGGCGGGGTGAAAAACTGTTTTTT
>-|TRBJ2-6|once|TRBV2
CASSEDVSGANVLTF
TGTGCCAGCAGTGAAGACGTCTCTGGGGCCAACGTCCTGACTTTC
>-|TRBJ2-4|few|TRBV7-9
CASSLADIQYF
TGTGCCAGCAGCTTGGCTGACATTCAGTACTTC
>-|TRBJ2-3|-|TRBV18
CASSPQGASTQYF
TGTGCCAGCTCACCGCAGGGAGCCTCTACGCAGTATTTT
>-|TRBJ2-5|-|TRBV7-7
CASSYRLAETQYF
TGTGCCAGCAGCTACAGATTGGCGGAGACCCAGTACTTC
>TRBD1|TRBJ2-2|few|TRBV4-1
CASSQDPMDREYTGELFF
TGCGCCAGCAGCCAAGATCCTATGGACAGGGAGTACACCGGGGAGCTGTTTTTT
>TRBD2|TRBJ2-3|-|TRBV5-1
CASSRWTSEDTQYF
TGCGCCAGCAGCCGTTGGACTAGCGAAGATACGCAGTATTTT
>TRBD1|TRBJ2-3|-|TRBV5-8
CASSFTAWTGGTDTQYF
TGTGCCAGCAGCTTCACCGCCTGGACAGGGGGCACAGATACGCAGTATTTT
>-|TRBJ1-1|few|TRBV11-2
CASSRGIEAFF
TGTGCCAGCAGCCGCGGGATCGAAGCTTTCTTT
>TRBD2|TRBJ2-1|few|TRBV29-1
CSVPGTSGTNEQFF
TGCAGCGTTCCCGGGACTAGCGGAACCAATGAGCAGTTCTTC
>TRBD1|TRBJ2-1|-|TRBV12-3/TRBV12-4
CASSSRQGASNEQFF
TGTGCCAGCAGTTCCCGACAGGGGGCGTCAAATGAGCAGTTCTTC
>-|TRBJ1-5|many|TRBV3-1
CASSPGPNQPQHF
TGCGCCAGCAGCCCAGGGCCTAATCAGCCCCAGCATTTT
>TRBD1|TRBJ1-1|few|TRBV2
CASLGRGRGTEAFF
TGTGCCAGCTTGGGCAGGGGGCGCGGCACTGAAGCTTTCTTT
>-|TRBJ2-3|-|TRBV5-1
CASSLGQSTYTQYF
TGCGCCAGCAGCTTGGGCCAGAGCACATATACGCAGTATTTT
>-|TRBJ2-3|-|TRBV20-1
CSARAPYTQYF
TGCAGTGCTAGAGCCCCGTATACGCAGTATTTT
>TRBD2|TRBJ2-3|few|TRBV14
CASSRWLTSGADTQYF
TGTGCCAGCAGCCGGTGGCTTACTAGCGGGGCAGATACGCAGTATTTT
>TRBD2|TRBJ2-5|-|TRBV3-1
CASSQSGWTSGQETQYF
TGTGCCAGCAGCCAATCAGGGTGGACTAGCGGACAAGAGACCCAGTACTTC
>TRBD2|TRBJ2-1|-|TRBV5-1
CASSLVAGVNEQFF
TGCGCCAGCAGCTTGGTAGCGGGAGTTAATGAGCAGTTCTTC
>TRBD2|TRBJ2-4|-|TRBV5-1
CASSPSAGAAKNIQYF
TGCGCCAGCAGCCCTTCAGCGGGAGCGGCCAAAAACATTCAGTACTTC
>TRBD2|TRBJ2-1|-|TRBV11-1
CASSLLWASGGRSYNEQFF
TGTGCCAGCAGCTTACTTTGGGCCAGCGGGGGGAGATCATACAATGAGCAGTTCTTC
>-|TRBJ1-5|-|TRBV12-3/TRBV12-4
CASSLDSNRQPQHF
TGTGCCAGCAGCTTGGACTCAAATCGTCAGCCCCAGCATTTT
>TRBD1|TRBJ2-2|few|TRBV7-2
CASSLVGQHTGELFF
TGTGCCAGCAGCTTAGTGGGACAGCACACCGGGGAGCTGTTTTTT
>-|TRBJ1-1|-|TRBV18
CASSQNPGGATEAFF
TGTGCCAGCTCACAAAACCCCGGGGGTGCCACTGAAGCTTTCTTT
>-|TRBJ2-5|-|TRBV19
CASSIGGTREGTQYF
TGTGCCAGTAGTATAGGTGGCACACGTGAGGGGACCCAGTACTTC
>-|TRBJ2-1|once|TRBV15
CATSRSLEQFF
TGTGCCACCAGCCGGTCTCTTGAGCAGTTCTTC
>TRBD1|TRBJ1-3|-|TRBV11-2
CASRRPGQGAGNTIYF
TGTGCCAGCAGGCGGCCGGGACAGGGAGCTGGAAACACCATATATTTT
>TRBD2|TRBJ2-1|-|TRBV29-1
CSVIPGLAILTYNEQFF
TGCAGCGTGATACCGGGACTAGCAATCCTAACCTACAATGAGCAGTTCTTC
>-|TRBJ2-3|-|TRBV24-1
CATSDPVGAEEYF
TGTGCCACCAGTGACCCTGTGGGGGCAGAGGAGTATTTT
>TRBD2|TRBJ2-1|-|TRBV5-1
CASRAGGSYNEQFF
TGCGCCAGCAGAGCGGGGGGGTCCTACAATGAGCAGTTCTTC
>TRBD2|TRBJ2-1|few|TRBV20-1
CSASRRGGSSYNEQFF
TGCAGTGCTAGTCGGCGCGGGGGGAGCTCCTACAATGAGCAGTTCTTC
>-|TRBJ2-3|few|TRBV29-1
CSVAGTGRTSGRDTQYF
TGCAGCGTAGCCGGGACAGGGAGGACTAGCGGCCGGGATACGCAGTATTTT
>TRBD2|TRBJ2-1|few|TRBV20-1
CSAPGTRVHGEQFF
TGCAGTGCTCCCGGGACTAGGGTCCACGGTGAGCAGTTCTTC
>-|TRBJ1-5|few|TRBV20-1
CSASYPGVDRNQPQHF
TGCAGTGCTAGCTACCCCGGGGTGGACCGGAATCAGCCCCAGCATTTT
>TRBD2|TRBJ2-1|-|TRBV9
CASSPGTSGRFYNEQFF
TGTGCCAGCAGCCCTGGGACTAGCGGGAGATTTTACAATGAGCAGTTCTTC
>TRBD2|TRBJ2-1|-|TRBV6-1
CASNIAGGPYNEQFF
TGTGCCAGCAATATCGCGGGAGGGCCCTACAATGAGCAGTTCTTC
>-|TRBJ2-1|few|TRBV20-1
CSAVIPGRGPYNEQFF
TGCAGTGCTGTAATCCCCGGGAGAGGCCCTTACAATGAGCAGTTCTTC
>TRBD2|TRBJ2-1|-|TRBV7-9
CASSSGLAGVQDEQFF
TGTGCCAGCAGCTCGGGACTAGCGGGAGTTCAGGATGAGCAGTTCTTC
>-|TRBJ2-1|-|TRBV7-8
CASSLLESTNGEQFF
TGTGCCAGCAGCCTCCTAGAGTCCACAAATGGTGAGCAGTTCTTC
>TRBD2|TRBJ2-1|few|TRBV20-1
CSARKASGPLYNEQFF
TGCAGTGCTAGAAAGGCTAGCGGACCCCTCTACAATGAGCAGTTCTTC
>TRBD1|TRBJ1-1|few|TRBV11-3
CASSLGIAGGNTEAFF
TGTGCCAGCAGCTTAGGCATTGCAGGGGGGAACACTGAAGCTTTCTTT
>-|TRBJ2-3|few|TRBV5-1
CASSKQLHTQYF
TGCGCCAGCAGCAAGCAGTTGCATACGCAGTATTTT
>TRBD2|TRBJ2-1|few|TRBV3-1
CASSRLAGSGDEQFF
TGTGCCAGCAGCCGACTAGCGGGGAGTGGGGATGAGCAGTTCTTC
>TRBD1|TRBJ1-2|-|TRBV20-1
CSAVPGQGMYGYTF
TGCAGTGCTGTTCCGGGACAGGGGATGTATGGCTACACCTTC
>-|TRBJ1-1|few|TRBV20-1
CSAPGSRGVSTEAFF
TGCAGTGCCCCAGGGTCAAGGGGGGTCAGCACTGAAGCTTTCTTT
>-|TRBJ1-2|few|TRBV4-1
CASSQEGYYGYTF
TGCGCCAGCAGCCAAGAGGGATACTATGGCTACACCTTC
>-|TRBJ2-4|few|TRBV4-1
CASSTGGSGGLNIQYF
TGCGCCAGCAGCACTGGGGGCAGCGGTGGGTTGAACATTCAGTACTTC
>TRBD2|TRBJ2-2|-|TRBV20-1
CSAIGLANTGELFF
TGCAGTGCCATTGGACTAGCGAACACCGGGGAGCTGTTTTTT
>TRBD1|TRBJ1-5|-|TRBV25-1
CASTNRTGIFQPQHF
TGTGCCAGCACCAATCGGACAGGGATTTTTCAGCCCCAGCATTTT